The 5 T cell receptor beta chains listed next were all sequenced from one sample in a study of blood T cell repertoires in COVID-19 (dated by TCRdb to 2020 to 2022). Library preparation employed the immunoSEQ multiplex PCR assay. TCRdb took over this immuneACCESS table, retaining in-frame rearrangements with V and J assigned. Such tables are incomplete; in checked studies, under half of the missing clones stem from an unresolved V gene, and the remainder is unexplained. The sample yields nearly 200,000 clones; around 85% were counted once. 0.85% to 0.95% of the sample is taken by the ten largest. Sequenced input: peripheral blood. The receptors shown here come from a man between 60 and 75 years old with COVID-19, enrolled during active disease.

This clone occurred a few times. This sequence joins TRBV3-1 (or the pseudogene TRBV3-2) and TRBJ1-2; perhaps TRBD1 as D (5 bases). V lost 5 bases and J 3 bases, leaving 16 bases between the germline ends. CDR1 LGHDT and CDR2 YNNKEL come from the germline V gene (reference sequence). This CDR3 is 15 amino acids long. This chain's CDR3 is CASSSDSLEYYGYTF. In DNA form, the CDR3 reads TGTGCCAGCAGCTCCGACAGCTTGGAGTACTATGGCTACACCTTC.

This chain connects TRBV5-1 to TRBJ2-5; 11 bases match TRBD1. Germline V CDR1 and CDR2: SGHRS, YFSETQ. J was trimmed by 4 bases and V by 0 bases; bases with no gene match: 2. This CDR3 has 15 amino acids. CDR3 sequence reads: CASSLEDRGRETQYF. The CDR3 DNA is TGCGCCAGCAGCTTGGAGGACAGGGGGCGAGAGACCCAGTACTTC. The full variable domain, its missing parts supplied by reference TRBV5-1 and TRBJ2-5, is KAGVTQTPRYLIKTRGQQVTLSCSPISGHRSVSWYQQTPGQGLQFLFEYFSETQRNKGNFPGRFSGRQFSNSRSEMNVSTLELGDSALYLCASSLEDRGRETQYFGPGTRLLVL.

The chain carries TRBV4-3 and TRBJ1-1; D is possibly TRBD1 (5 bases). The CDR3 spans 15 residues. Trimming removed 1 base at V and 0 bases at J, with 9 bases between. Germline CDR1 LGHNA, CDR2 YSLEER. CDR3: CASSQVPRVNTEAFF. The DNA of the CDR3 is TGCGCCAGCAGCCAAGTCCCCAGGGTGAACACTGAAGCTTTCTTT.

The V gene is TRBV11-3, the J gene TRBJ2-7; D unresolved. V shed 3 bases and J shed 0 bases, with 9 bases lying between them. Germline CDR1 and CDR2: SGHNT and YENEEA. The CDR3 consists of 14 residues. Here the CDR3 reads CASSLSRSSYEQYF. CDR3 bases: TGTGCCAGCAGCTTGTCACGCAGCTCCTACGAGCAGTACTTC.

The rearrangement uses TRBV5-1 and TRBJ2-5, with a weak D call TRBD2 (5 bases). V shed 1 base and J shed 2 bases, with 12 bases lying between them. The CDR3 contains 15 residues. Germline loops: CDR1 SGHRS, CDR2 YFSETQ. The CDR3 sequence: CASSLIPGIQETQYF. DNA of the CDR3: TGCGCCAGCAGCTTGATCCCCGGGATACAAGAGACCCAGTACTTC.